Following are 30 T cell receptor beta chains from one sample sequenced in a study of blood T cell repertoires in COVID-19. Profiled with immunoSEQ multiplex PCR; TCRdb holds only in-frame clones, not every one. The sample has 50,000 to 55,000 clones, 65% to 90% seen once; the top ten hold roughly 15%. The sequenced sample consisted of peripheral blood. Receptors were obtained from a man aged 65-85 years with acute or convalescent COVID-19.

V is TRBV6-2 or TRBV6-3 and J is TRBJ1-5; 10 bases are a match to TRBD1. The CDR3 is 18 residues long. The V gene's germline CDR1 is MNHEY and CDR2 SVGEGT. The trim removed 0 bases at V and 1 base at J, leaving 6 bases unmatched. CDR3 amino acids: CASSYSPGQGYSNQPQHF. CDR3 coding DNA: TGTGCCAGCAGTTACTCCCCGGGACAGGGGTACAGCAATCAGCCCCAGCATTTT.

This clone has more than one count but fewer than ten. Here the CDR3 reads CASSLGDRVYEQYF. CDR3 nucleotides: TGTGCCAGCAGCTTAGGGGACAGGGTATACGAGCAGTACTTC. This sequence joins TRBV7-8 and TRBJ2-7; TRBD1 matches 9 bases. V gave up 1 base and J gave up 4 bases; unmatched junction bases: 2. CDR1 and CDR2 (germline): SGHVS, FQNEAQ. CDR3 length: 14 amino acids. The whole variable domain, filled in from reference TRBV7-8 and TRBJ2-7, reads GAGVSQSPRYKVAKRGQDVALRCDPISGHVSLFWYQQALGQGPEFLTYFQNEAQLDKSGLPSDRFFAERPEGSVSTLKIQRTQQEDSAVYLCASSLGDRVYEQYFGPGTRLTVT.

The chain combines TRBV7-2 with TRBJ1-1; 7 bases fit TRBD1. Germline CDR1 is SGHTA and CDR2 is FQGNSA. The CDR3 loop spans 15 amino acids. V lost 0 bases to trimming and J lost 10 bases; unmatched junction nucleotides: 11. CDR3 loop: CASSLAETGLMTAFF. CDR3 DNA sequence: TGTGCCAGCAGCTTAGCGGAGACAGGGCTCATGACAGCTTTCTTT.

The chain carries TRBV5-1 and TRBJ2-1, with TRBD2 identical over 9 bases. The junction had 5 bases not matched to a gene; V was cut back by 4 bases and J by 3 bases. The CDR3 runs 15 residues. Germline V gives CDR1 SGHRS, CDR2 YFSETQ. CDR3 nucleotides: TGCGCCAGCAGCCGACTAGCGGATTTCTACAATGAGCAGTTCTTC. Translated, it gives CASSRLADFYNEQFF.

The chain links TRBV14 to TRBJ1-4, with TRBD1 as a possible D gene (6 bases). Germline CDR1 is SGHDN and CDR2 is FVKESK. V lost 4 bases, J lost 7 bases, and 19 bases lay in between. The CDR3 extends over 16 amino acids. The CDR3 nucleotides are TGTGCCAGCAGCCCCTTTATCGGGGGGGGCAGTGAAAAACTGTTTTTT. This translates into CASSPFIGGGSEKLFF.

The chain is built from TRBV9 and TRBJ1-2; 8 bases are a match to TRBD1. J lost 3 bases, V lost 4 bases, and 8 bases had no gene match. Germline CDR1 reads SGDLS; CDR2 reads YYNGEE. CDR3 length: 15 amino acids. The CDR3 sequence: CASSPADRVDYGYTF. The CDR3 DNA reads TGTGCCAGCAGCCCCGCGGACAGGGTAGACTATGGCTACACCTTC.

The chain couples TRBV4-3 to TRBJ2-2; D may be TRBD2 (5 bases). The V gene lost 1 base and the J gene lost 4 bases, with 10 bases spanning the gap. Germline CDR1 is LGHNA and CDR2 is YSLEER. The CDR3 consists of 15 residues. DNA of the CDR3: TGCGCCAGCAGCCAAGTGGTGGCGGGCACCGGGGAGCTGTTTTTT. Amino acid sequence: CASSQVVAGTGELFF.

The J gene is TRBJ2-7, the V gene TRBV6-2 or TRBV6-3; 12 nucleotides line up with TRBD2. Unmatched junction bases numbered 10, after V lost 4 bases and J lost 6 bases. CDR3 length: 16 residues. The V gene's germline CDR1 is MNHEY and CDR2 SVGEGT. The DNA of the CDR3 is TGTGCCAGCAGTTCCGACCTACTAGCGGGAGGAAGCGAGCAGTACTTC. Its protein is CASSSDLLAGGSEQYF.

This chain uses TRBV28 with TRBJ2-5; D is undetermined. CDR1 MDHEN and CDR2 SYDVKM come from the germline V gene. V was cut by 3 bases and J by 2 bases, with 13 bases left in between. The CDR3 is 15 amino acids. The CDR3 loop is CASSFLQPLQETQYF. The DNA of the CDR3 is TGTGCCAGCAGTTTCTTACAGCCATTACAAGAGACCCAGTACTTC.

J is TRBJ2-5 and V is TRBV6-5, with no clear D. V was clipped by 4 bases and J by 7 bases, with 7 bases between them. The CDR3 extends over 11 amino acids. Looked up from germline, CDR1 is MNHEY and CDR2 is SVGAGI. This CDR3 reads CASSSLGTQYF. As DNA, the CDR3 is TGTGCCAGCAGTTCCCTAGGGACCCAGTACTTC.

The CDR3: CASSIRVTSTDTQYF. The CDR3 coding sequence is TGTGCCAGTAGTATCAGGGTGACTAGCACAGATACGCAGTATTTT. The chain recombines TRBV19 with TRBJ2-3; D perhaps matches TRBD1 (5 bases). The CDR3 loop spans 15 amino acids. Trimming took off 3 bases at V and 0 bases at J, with 10 bases between the two ends. Germline assignment: CDR1 LNHDA and CDR2 SQIVND (reference sequence).

The chain links TRBV18 to TRBJ2-3; 11 nucleotides align to TRBD2. V lost 0 bases and J lost 2; bases outside the gene matches: 7. This CDR3 has 18 residues. Germline assignment: CDR1 KGHSH and CDR2 LQKENI. The DNA of the CDR3 is TGTGCCAGCTCACCACCGGGGCTAGCGGGGGGTATCACAGATACGCAGTATTTT. Translated: CASSPPGLAGGITDTQYF.

V and J are TRBV28 and TRBJ1-1, with D perhaps matching TRBD1 (6 bases). The germline CDR1 and CDR2 sequences are MDHEN and SYDVKM. The V end was cut by 2 bases, the J end by 4 bases, with 20 bases between. The CDR3 length is 17 residues. The CDR3 is CASSLPQYRVLGTEAFF. CDR3 sequence (DNA): TGTGCCAGCAGTTTACCCCAGTACAGGGTCTTGGGCACTGAAGCTTTCTTT. The full variable domain, its missing parts supplied by reference TRBV28 and TRBJ1-1, is DVKVTQSSRYLVKRTGEKVFLECVQDMDHENMFWYRQDPGLGLRLIYFSYDVKMKEKGDIPEGYSVSREKKERFSLILESASTNQTSMYLCASSLPQYRVLGTEAFFGQGTRLTVV.

This sequence joins TRBV3-1 (or the pseudogene TRBV3-2) and TRBJ2-1, with 8 bases fitting TRBD1. Unmatched junction bases numbered 12, after V lost 7 bases and J lost 7 bases. Germline V gives CDR1 LGHDT, CDR2 YNNKEL (reference sequence). CDR3 length: 15 residues. The CDR3 here is CASMASAGGWNEQFF. CDR3 DNA sequence: TGTGCCAGCATGGCGTCGGCAGGGGGCTGGAATGAGCAGTTCTTC.

The chain recombines TRBV18 with TRBJ1-3, with 10 nucleotides matching TRBD1. This CDR3 is built from 16 residues. V gave up 4 bases and J gave up 4 bases; unmatched junction bases: 7. Germline loops: CDR1 KGHSH, CDR2 LQKENI. The chain's CDR3 is CASSRGQGSAGNTIYF. The CDR3 DNA sequence: TGTGCCAGCTCACGGGGACAGGGGTCGGCCGGAAACACCATATATTTT.

The rearrangement links TRBV6-5 to TRBJ2-2, with a tentative D call TRBD2 (5 bases). The CDR3 is 13 amino acids. Germline V gene lookup returns CDR1 MNHEY and CDR2 SVGAGI. Between the trimmed V and J ends, which lost 6 bases and 5 bases, there was a span of 10 bases. CDR3 in DNA: TGTGCCAGCAGGCGGACTGGTACCGGGGAGCTGTTTTTT. This encodes CASRRTGTGELFF.

V gene TRBV25-1 combines with J gene TRBJ2-7; tentative D call: TRBD1 (5 bases). This CDR3 contains 15 residues. Germline assignment: CDR1 MGHDK and CDR2 SYGVNS. The ends were cut back, 2 bases at V and 1 base at J, with 12 bases in the middle. CDR3: CASSEPQGWSYEQYF. The CDR3 DNA reads as TGTGCCAGCAGTGAACCTCAGGGATGGTCCTACGAGCAGTACTTC.

CDR3 nucleotides: TGCAGCTACACCGGCACAGAAGAAGGGAACACTGAAGCTTTCTTT. Protein product: CSYTGTEEGNTEAFF. V is TRBV29-1 and J is TRBJ1-1; D is undetermined. This CDR3 is built from 15 residues. The germline V and J ends were trimmed by 8 bases and 1 base, with 20 bases remaining between them. Germline loops: CDR1 SQVTM, CDR2 ANQGSEA.

This chain joins TRBV5-4 and TRBJ2-3, with 7 bases matching TRBD1. Germline-derived CDR1 and CDR2 are SGHNT and YYREEE (reference sequence). The CDR3 loop spans 15 amino acids. The V gene end was trimmed by 3 bases and the J gene end by 6 bases; junction bases not matched to a gene: 10. The CDR3 DNA is TGTGCCAGCAGCTCCAATATCGGGACAGCCGATACGCAGTATTTT. This translates into CASSSNIGTADTQYF.

The J gene is TRBJ2-7, the V gene TRBV19, with D maybe TRBD1 (5 bases). The germline CDR1 and CDR2 sequences are LNHDA and SQIVND (reference sequence). V was shortened by 4 bases and J by 2 bases, with 9 bases between the two germline ends. The CDR3 runs 13 residues. Here the CDR3 reads CASSRGRTYEQYF. In DNA form, the CDR3 reads TGTGCCAGTAGTAGGGGCAGGACCTACGAGCAGTACTTC. The full variable domain, in which reference TRBV19 and TRBJ2-7 provide the parts outside the CDR3, is DGGITQSPKYLFRKEGQNVTLSCEQNLNHDAMYWYRQDPGQGLRLIYYSQIVNDFQKGDIAEGYSVSREKKESFPLTVTSAQKNPTAFYLCASSRGRTYEQYFGPGTRLTVT.

The rearrangement uses TRBV27 and TRBJ2-5; no definite D call. The germline V gene has CDR1 MNHEY and CDR2 SMNVEV (reference sequence). The CDR3 is 12 amino acids. V was trimmed by 4 bases and J by 4 bases, leaving 7 bases between them. The CDR3 DNA is TGTGCCAGCAGTTCGGGTGGAGAGACCCAGTACTTC. This sequence encodes CASSSGGETQYF.

Only a few counts were recorded for this clone. The chain combines TRBV5-1 with TRBJ2-2, with D possibly being TRBD1 (6 bases). Germline V gene sequence: CDR1 SGHRS, CDR2 YFSETQ. With 4 bases removed from V and 5 bases from J, the gap between germline ends came to 9 bases. CDR3 length: 13 amino acids. CDR3 in amino acids: CASSRTGTGELFF. The CDR3 DNA is TGCGCCAGCAGCCGAACAGGGACCGGGGAGCTGTTTTTT.

The chain links TRBV4-1 to TRBJ2-5; D perhaps matches TRBD2 (6 bases). The CDR3 runs 14 residues. Germline V lookup: CDR1 MGHRA, CDR2 YSYEKL. V lost 1 base to trimming and J lost 4 bases, with 10 bases between them. The CDR3 DNA reads TGCGCCAGCAGCCAAGCTGCCGGGGGAGAGACCCAGTACTTC. The encoded protein is CASSQAAGGETQYF.

This chain joins TRBV6-7 and TRBJ2-6, with 10 bases matching TRBD1. TRBV6-7 is annotated as an ORF whose role is uncertain. With 8 bases clipped from V and 5 bases from J, the junction kept 12 bases outside the gene matches. The CDR3 runs 17 residues. CDR3 region: CASPNRDRGNRANVLTF. The DNA of the CDR3 is TGTGCCAGCCCTAACCGGGACAGGGGTAATAGGGCCAACGTCCTGACTTTC.

The CDR3 loop reads CASSFQVSYEQYF. The CDR3 DNA reads TGTGCCAGCAGCTTCCAGGTCTCCTACGAGCAGTACTTC. The chain combines TRBV7-2 with TRBJ2-7; D is unresolved. V shed 3 bases and J shed 0 bases, with 6 bases lying between them. Germline V gene data show CDR1 as SGHTA and CDR2 as FQGNSA. The CDR3 totals 13 residues.

This chain joins TRBV4-1 and TRBJ1-3; D possibly corresponds to TRBD1 (6 bases). The V and J ends lost 4 bases and 0 bases respectively, with 16 bases between them. CDR1 MGHRA and CDR2 YSYEKL come from the germline V gene. This CDR3 has 17 amino acids. CDR3 amino acids: CASSLPRGKSSGNTIYF. The CDR3 coding sequence is TGCGCCAGCAGCCTCCCTAGGGGGAAAAGCTCTGGAAACACCATATATTTT.

This clone was recorded once. J is TRBJ1-2 and V is TRBV15, with 8 bases aligning to TRBD1. Germline V gene data show CDR1 as LNHNV and CDR2 as YYDKDF (reference sequence). The CDR3 sequence is 14 residues long. J gave up 8 bases and V 0 bases, and 5 bases lay outside the gene matches. CDR3 coding DNA: TGTGCCACCAGCAGAGATCAGGGGGCGCTCGGCTACACCTTC. This sequence encodes CATSRDQGALGYTF. The whole variable domain, remainder taken from reference TRBV15 and TRBJ1-2, is DAMVIQNPRYQVTQFGKPVTLSCSQTLNHNVMYWYQQKSSQAPKLLFHYYDKDFNNEADTPDNFQSRRPNTSFCFLDIRSPGLGDTAMYLCATSRDQGALGYTFGSGTRLTVV.

This clone was counted once. The V gene is TRBV2, the J gene TRBJ1-5; 8 bases map to TRBD1. The junction had 5 bases not matched to a gene; V was cut back by 3 bases and J by 7 bases. This CDR3 comprises 14 residues. Germline V gives CDR1 SNHLY, CDR2 FYNNEI. The CDR3 here is CASSDRTGSQPQHF. The CDR3 DNA is TGTGCCAGCAGTGATAGGACAGGGAGCCAGCCCCAGCATTTT.

On this clone itself: Other DNA variants within this sample encode the same CDR3. The gene calls are TRBV24-1 and TRBJ2-7; TRBD1 matches at 9 bases. CDR1 and CDR2 (germline): KGHDR, SFDVKD. The CDR3 is made up of 18 amino acids. The J segment lost 5 bases and the V segment lost 1 base, leaving 14 bases of the junction unmatched. CDR3 in DNA: TGTGCCACCAGTGATTTTCGGCTAGCCCGACAGGGGGTGAACGAGCAGTACTTC. The encoded protein is CATSDFRLARQGVNEQYF.

The V call is TRBV30, the J call TRBJ1-5; no clear D. The CDR3 consists of 12 residues. CDR1 is GTSNPN and CDR2 is SVGIG in the germline V gene (reference sequence). The ends were cut back, 1 base at V and 4 bases at J, with 5 bases in the middle. Here the CDR3 DNA reads TGTGCCTGGAGTGCGGGGAATCAGCCCCAGCATTTT. Encoded protein: CAWSAGNQPQHF.